This T cell receptor beta chain emerged from a study of CD8 T cells in ankylosing spondylitis. Regarding the study as a whole: Blood from ankylosing spondylitis patients appeared to carry a characteristic roughly eight-variant TCR beta motif. In ankylosing spondylitis patients, matched synovial fluid reportedly showed significant enrichment of disease-linked clones.

A remark on this clonotype: Its target is unknown.

TCRdb itself ran the 5' RACE reads through MiXCR, one entry per CDR3 protein. The sample has 400,000 or so distinct CDR3 sequences; about 25% are singletons. V trimming: 5 bases; J trimming: 4 bases; junction bases outside the gene matches: 13. Germline assignment: CDR1 SGHAT and CDR2 FQDESV (reference sequence). This CDR3 has 18 residues. Sequenced input: blood, either unsorted or a sorted T cell fraction (not recorded which). This chain links TRBV11-1 with TRBJ1-5; 11 bases map to TRBD1. This clonotype was sampled from a male donor with ankylosing spondylitis. CDR3 sequence (DNA): TGTGCCAGCAGCAAACTACCAGGACAGGGGGCGGTTAATCAGCCCCAGCATTTT. Protein product: CASSKLPGQGAVNQPQHF.